This note documents a single T cell receptor (beta chain) sequence. This clonotype appeared a few times. Its binding antigen is unknown. Base qualities are not recorded, but no much larger clone differs from it by a single base. Receptors were amplified or captured by 5' RACE. Data came from an Illumina HiSeq 2500. A second PCR of roughly 6 to 11 cycles was run with a J-beta primer mix and a sample-barcoded 5' primer. A unique molecular identifier was introduced onto each TCR beta cDNA molecule by a template-switch 5' adaptor carrying 12 random nucleotides. At least 2.5 million CDR3-containing paired-end reads were obtained from each sample. First-strand cDNA was synthesized from all RNA with the Mint cDNA synthesis kit, primed by a TRBC-specific oligonucleotide. All cDNA was treated with uracil-DNA glycosylase and then went through a first 18-cycle PCR with the universal primers M1SS and BC2_uni_R. Per the authors' processing: For normalization, 1 million high-quality reads were randomly selected from each sample, with every read carrying a distinct molecular identifier. Instead of being binned into consensus sequences, reads with shared molecular identifiers were discarded. MiTCR, with a Q25 quality threshold and the strictest error-elimination algorithm, was used for CDR3 identification, clonotype clustering and error correction. A nonparametric unseen species model with Euler transformation was used to estimate lower-bound total TCR beta diversity. The public reads were reprocessed in TCRdb via fastp at Q25 and MiXCR, keeping in-frame beta chains. Identical CDR3 proteins give one entry, which carries the most common genes and DNA. These V and J calls are TCRdb output, not the study's own analysis. In all, the sample holds 950,000 to 1,200,000 distinct CDR3 sequences, and roughly two fifths of those were seen once. The top ten hold around 14% of the sample.

The donors were 40 or so Caucasian individuals from Russia, aged roughly 6 to 95 years, who were systemically healthy. Each donor gave approximately 9.4 milliliters of peripheral blood, drawn into EDTA-treated Vacutainer tubes. Ficoll-Paque density-gradient centrifugation was used to isolate PBMCs, with at least 6.5 million per sample. Trizol reagent was used to extract total RNA from PBMCs, with at least 5.5 micrograms per sample. For every donor, an aliquot of PBMCs went through flow cytometry to measure the percentages of naive CD45RAhigh/CD27high T cells. The CDR3 holds 14 amino acids from the cysteine to the phenylalanine. CDR3 DNA is the only sequence kept; it has 42 bases, read in frame from the first base. CDR1 and CDR2, looked up from the germline V gene, are SGHTA and FQGTGA. V is cut by 0 bases and J by 3 bases, and the space between the germline ends is 8 bases. The data are from a study of blood T cells in healthy people across ages (dated by TCRdb to between 2014 and 2017). Turning to the overall study: In model experiments, template switching captured about one uniquely barcoded TCR beta cDNA molecule for every two T cells. Using deep sequencing normalized with unique cDNA molecular identifiers, the study measured how TCR beta repertoire diversity changes with age. The donors were divided into four age groups: young (average around 15 years), middle-aged (under 40), aged (approximately 62) and long-lived (about 80). To avoid experimental bias, donors of different ages were distributed randomly across sequencing lanes. Two additional independent replicas of 1 million unique cDNA reads from the same blood draw were analyzed for two donors (one aged 18 to 30 and one aged 80 or older). What the study reported, not specific to this receptor: The CMV infection status of donors was not known, potentially confounding age-related changes in expanded clonotypes. Compared with the aged group, the long-lived group had more naive CD4+ T cells, fewer expanded clones and increased TCR diversity, a pattern suggesting age selection. Bulk unsorted PBMC profiling prevented conclusive comparison of naive and antigen-experienced compartments. Observed TCR beta diversity per million T cells fell roughly linearly with age, and a significant reduction was already apparent by age roughly 40. Estimates of total diversity from one million sequenced T cells were regarded as lower bounds and underestimates. There was a strong correlation between observed TCR beta diversity and the percentage of naive T cells measured by flow cytometry.

The V and J genes are TRBV7-3 and TRBJ1-2; a confident D gene designation cannot be given. The sequencing sample was made of blood. This clonotype was obtained from a man between 18 and 29 years old in good health. Read as DNA, the sequence is TGTGCCAGCAGCTTAACAGGCCAGGACTATGGCTACACCTTC. Protein translation: CASSLTGQDYGYTF.